The 3 T cell receptor beta chains below all came from one sample that was sequenced in a study of blood T cell repertoires in COVID-19. Method: immunoSEQ multiplex PCR; TCRdb's copy keeps in-frame clones and lacks some. Among tens of thousands of clones listed, more than 70% were seen once. Sequenced sample: peripheral blood. The origin of the receptors is a woman between 50 and 59 years old with active or convalescent COVID-19.

This clone was seen only once. This sequence joins TRBV6-5 and TRBJ2-2; D unclear. This CDR3 is built from 15 residues. CDR1 MNHEY and CDR2 SVGAGI come from the germline V gene. Trimming took 0 bases from V and 0 from J, leaving 5 bases between them. Written as DNA, the CDR3 is TGTGCCAGCAGTTACTCTTATTCGAACACCGGGGAGCTGTTTTTT. The encoded protein is CASSYSYSNTGELFF.

V is TRBV5-4 and J is TRBJ1-2, with D tentatively TRBD1 (6 bases). Between the trimmed V and J ends, which lost 4 bases and 5 bases, there was a span of 18 bases. CDR1 and CDR2 (germline): SGHNT, YYREEE (reference sequence). The CDR3 is made up of 15 amino acids. DNA of the CDR3: TGTGCCAGCAGCCCCGATCCCGGGACATTATATGGCTACACCTTC. Amino acids: CASSPDPGTLYGYTF.

The gene calls are TRBV9 and TRBJ1-4; 9 bases fit TRBD1. V lost 3 bases to trimming and J lost 7 bases; unmatched junction nucleotides: 7. The V gene's germline CDR1 is SGDLS and CDR2 YYNGEE. This CDR3 has 15 amino acids. In DNA, the CDR3 is TGTGCCAGCAGCGGAAGCGGGACAGGGAGTGAAAAACTGTTTTTT. Residues: CASSGSGTGSEKLFF.